This T cell receptor (beta chain) was profiled in a study of T cells expressing NK-cell markers. As for the study in general: There were seven HCMV-seropositive donors and one seronegative donor among the eight sequenced.

With UMIs, 5'RACE template switching was used to make TCR beta cDNA. TCRdb reanalyzed the 5' RACE reads, giving one entry per CDR3 protein sequence and no DNA. The sample table includes about 180,000 distinct CDR3 sequences. The receptor comes from a woman aged 18-70 years in good health. Sequenced input: blood T cells: a sorted CD56 or NKG2C T cell subset, CD4+ or CD8+ T cells, or bulk PBMC T cells (not recorded which).

CDR3 residues: CASSSTGTANTEAFF. The chain joins TRBV6-5 to TRBJ1-1; no DNA is available, so the TRBD1 call from TCRdb remains unchecked. This CDR3 comprises 15 residues. The germline V gene has CDR1 MNHEY and CDR2 SVGAGI.